The following is a TCR beta chain sequence with its context. Its antigen remains unidentified. Other DNA sequences from this sample encode an identical CDR3 as well. The data originate from a study of beta chain features in type 1 diabetes. Overall study context: Age and gender were similar between patients and healthy donors, as were cell yields. Findings and caveats of the study: For Type 1 diabetes patients, all four CD4+ subsets carried TCRB CDR3s that were moderately but significantly shorter.

Purities over 95% were achieved in all sorted populations. The entirety of the isolated RNA underwent reverse transcription, so expressed TCRB transcripts were sequenced. Sequencing of naive, central memory and regulatory T cell samples gave an average of approximately 3.3 million reads. Profiled with immunoSEQ multiplex PCR; TCRdb holds only in-frame clones, not every one. The repertoire holds under 850,000 clones, roughly an eighth seen once, with around 0.022% in the top ten. The TCR sequence derives from a young man with type 1 diabetes. Material for sequencing was naive CD4+ T cells from blood.

The CDR3 sequence is CASSLRGSDNSPLHF. CDR3 in DNA: TGTGCCAGCAGCTTAAGGGGATCGGATAATTCACCCCTCCACTTT. The V and J genes are TRBV7-9 and TRBJ1-6, with D tentatively TRBD1 (5 bases). This CDR3 contains 15 residues. V was clipped by 2 bases and J by 5 bases, with 10 bases between them. The V gene's germline CDR1 is SEHNR and CDR2 FQNEAQ (reference sequence).